This TCR beta chain originates from a study of blood T cells in healthy people across ages. Study outcomes and limitations: Since the PBMCs were unsorted, naive and antigen-experienced cells could not be conclusively compared. TCR beta diversity tracked closely with naive T cell percentage. Roughly linear age-related decline in beta diversity appeared, significant by age about 40. In long-lived donors, naive CD4+ cell counts and diversity exceeded those of aged donors.

Only a few counts were recorded for this clonotype. Its antigen is not identified. A second PCR, run for roughly 7 to 11 cycles, used a sample-barcoded 5' primer plus a J-beta primer mix. TCRdb re-analysed the 5' RACE reads in MiXCR, keeping a single row per CDR3 protein. The profile covers about 400,000 distinct CDR3 sequences, with about half appearing a single time and under 60% taken by the ten largest. V shed 3 bases and J 9 bases; nucleotides not matched to a gene: 7. The germline V gene encodes CDR1 DFQATT and CDR2 SNEGSKA (reference sequence). This CDR3 is 13 amino acids long. The sequenced material came from blood. The V call is TRBV20-1, the J call TRBJ2-1, with 8 positions matching TRBD2. This receptor was taken from a man aged 55 to 70 in good health. CDR3: CSASVRGGTEQFF. The DNA for the CDR3 is TGCAGTGCTAGTGTTCGCGGGGGGACTGAGCAGTTCTTC.